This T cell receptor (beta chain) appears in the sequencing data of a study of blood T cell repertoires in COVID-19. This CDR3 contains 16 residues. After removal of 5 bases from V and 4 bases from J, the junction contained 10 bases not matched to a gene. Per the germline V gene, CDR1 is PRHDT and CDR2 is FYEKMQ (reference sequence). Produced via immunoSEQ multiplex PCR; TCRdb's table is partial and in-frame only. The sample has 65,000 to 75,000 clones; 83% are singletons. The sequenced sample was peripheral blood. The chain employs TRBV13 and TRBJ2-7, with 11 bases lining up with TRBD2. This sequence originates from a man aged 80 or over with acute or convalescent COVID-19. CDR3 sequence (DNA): TGTGCCAGCAGCGCCGGCCCCACTAGCGGGGGTTACGAGCAGTACTTC. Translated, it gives CASSAGPTSGGYEQYF.